Shown below are 29 T cell receptor beta chains from a single sample sequenced in a study of cytomegalovirus exposure and HLA in healthy donors (dated 2017 in TCRdb). Preparation of the library involved the immunoSEQ multiplex PCR assay. For the multiplex PCR, a mixture combining 60 forward primers for TCR Vbeta segments and 13 reverse primers for TCR Jbeta segments was used. Entries here come from immuneACCESS through TCRdb and include only in-frame sequences with V and J called. Some clones fail to appear in such tables; in the studies checked, an unresolved V gene covers under half of the shortfall, and the cause of the remainder is unknown. Within this sample are about 130,000 clones, with approximately 80% of them counted one time only. The ten largest clones represent approximately 4.2% of the sample. Sequencing was done on a sample of PBMCs. These receptors all come from a male donor in good health and CMV-seropositive.

This chain joins TRBV6-6 and TRBJ2-7; D is unclear. V was shortened by 0 bases and J by 0 bases, with 9 bases between the two germline ends. Germline V lookup: CDR1 MNHNY, CDR2 SVGAGI (reference sequence). The CDR3 consists of 15 residues. CDR3 sequence reads: CASSYSIPSSYEQYF. In nucleotides, the CDR3 is TGTGCCAGCAGTTACTCCATTCCTAGCTCCTACGAGCAGTACTTC.

The CDR3 nucleotides read TGCAGCGTTGAAGGGGAACAGGTTAACACAGATACGCAGTATTTT. Translation: CSVEGEQVNTDTQYF. J is TRBJ2-3 and V is TRBV29-1, with D perhaps matching TRBD1 (5 bases). V lost 1 base and J 2 bases, leaving 13 bases between the germline ends. CDR1 is SQVTM and CDR2 is ANQGSEA in the germline V gene. This CDR3 region has 15 residues.

The rearrangement joins TRBV5-1 to TRBJ1-1; the match to TRBD1 covers 8 bases. In germline, CDR1 is SGHRS, CDR2 YFSETQ. CDR3 size: 15 residues. The ends lost 3 bases at V and 4 bases at J; junction bases unmatched: 8. CDR3 sequence reads: CASSSQGAGSTEAFF. The CDR3 region has the DNA TGCGCCAGCAGCTCGCAGGGGGCGGGTAGCACTGAAGCTTTCTTT.

The chain employs TRBV30 and TRBJ2-3; D is perhaps TRBD1 (5 bases). This CDR3 region has 14 residues. Germline V CDR1 and CDR2: GTSNPN, SVGIG (reference sequence). V lost 4 bases and J 5 bases, leaving 16 bases between the germline ends. CDR3 DNA: TGTGCCTGGAACTCGCAGGGTCGGGTAGATACGCAGTATTTT. Amino acids: CAWNSQGRVDTQYF.

The V and J genes are TRBV28 and TRBJ2-7; 8 bases line up with TRBD1. This CDR3 has 15 amino acids. The V gene end was trimmed by 5 bases and the J gene end by 2 bases; junction bases not matched to a gene: 8. The germline gives CDR1 MDHEN, CDR2 SYDVKM. Here the CDR3 DNA reads TGTGCCAGCAGTCGATACGGGACAGGCGCCTACGAGCAGTACTTC. Residues: CASSRYGTGAYEQYF.

The chain links TRBV2 to TRBJ1-4; D unresolved. CDR1 is SNHLY and CDR2 is FYNNEI in the germline V gene. This CDR3 spans 12 amino acids. The V end lost 6 bases, the J end lost 8 bases, and 10 bases lay between the germline ends. CDR3 in amino acids: CASSLDWEKLFF. CDR3 nucleotides: TGTGCCAGCAGCCTAGACTGGGAAAAACTGTTTTTT.

The chain couples TRBV15 to TRBJ1-4; maybe TRBD1 (5 bases). The CDR3 runs to 14 residues. V was trimmed by 8 bases and J by 3 bases, leaving 13 bases between them. Germline V gene sequence: CDR1 LNHNV, CDR2 YYDKDF (reference sequence). This CDR3 is CATAYRLANEKLFF. CDR3 DNA: TGTGCCACCGCTTACAGGCTGGCTAATGAAAAACTGTTTTTT.

This rearrangement joins TRBV18 to TRBJ1-6; 8 nucleotides agree with TRBD1. V was pared by 4 bases and J by 7 bases, with 6 bases of the junction left unmatched. CDR1 and CDR2 from the germline V gene are KGHSH and LQKENI. The CDR3 runs 15 residues. This CDR3 reads CASSRPGGLNSPLHF. CDR3 nucleotide sequence: TGTGCCAGCTCACGCCCAGGGGGCTTAAATTCACCCCTCCACTTT. Using reference TRBV18 and TRBJ1-6 for the parts outside the CDR3, the full variable domain is NAGVMQNPRHLVRRRGQEARLRCSPMKGHSHVYWYRQLPEEGLKFMVYLQKENIIDESGMPKERFSAEFPKEGPSILRIQQVVRGDSAAYFCASSRPGGLNSPLHFGNGTRLTVT.

Only one count was recorded for this clone. The chain joins TRBV28 to TRBJ2-5; 8 bases fit TRBD1. The J call may be faulty, since TRBJ2-7 better matches the DNA end. CDR3 size: 12 residues. From germline, CDR1 is MDHEN and CDR2 SYDVKM. The CDR3 sequence: CASRGTGNEQYF. CDR3 coding DNA: TGTGCCAGCAGGGGGACAGGAAACGAGCAGTACTTC.

The chain joins TRBV5-6 to TRBJ1-1, with TRBD1 matching 7 bases. The CDR3 is 13 residues long. The germline CDR1 and CDR2 sequences are SGHDT and YYEEEE. With 4 bases clipped from V and 5 bases from J, the junction kept 5 bases outside the gene matches. The CDR3 nucleotides read TGTGCCAGCAGCCCGACAGGGCGTACTGAAGCTTTCTTT. It translates to CASSPTGRTEAFF.

This rearrangement joins TRBV6-1 to TRBJ2-7; D not resolved. CDR1 is MNHNS, CDR2 SASEGT, per germline. Deletions cut 6 bases from V and 9 bases from J, with 18 bases between. The CDR3 is 13 amino acids. Here the CDR3 reads CASSLRQHQGQYF. CDR3 sequence (DNA): TGTGCCAGCAGCCTAAGACAACACCAAGGGCAGTACTTC.

This clone showed up just once. The CDR3 DNA is TGTGCCAGCAGTGCTCGGACGTGGGCGGGACAGGGACCGTACGGGGACTACAATGAGCAGTTCTTC. Its translation is CASSARTWAGQGPYGDYNEQFF. J is TRBJ2-1 and V is TRBV2; 9 bases map to TRBD1. The CDR3 has 22 residues. The trim removed 4 bases at V and 3 bases at J, leaving 25 bases unmatched. In germline, CDR1 is SNHLY, CDR2 FYNNEI.

The V gene is TRBV7-9, the J gene TRBJ2-5; D possibly corresponds to TRBD2 (7 bases). V was clipped by 5 bases and J by 4 bases, with 17 bases between them. Per germline, CDR1 SEHNR and CDR2 FQNEAQ (reference sequence). CDR3 length: 15 amino acids. The CDR3: CASSHPGGGGETQYF. The CDR3 coding sequence is TGTGCCAGCAGCCACCCGGGGGGCGGAGGAGAGACCCAGTACTTC.

The V gene is TRBV5-6, the J gene TRBJ2-7; 8 bases match TRBD2. The CDR3 contains 16 residues. With 0 bases clipped from V and 1 base from J, the junction kept 6 bases outside the gene matches. CDR1 and CDR2 from the germline V gene are SGHDT and YYEEEE. In DNA form, the CDR3 reads TGTGCCAGCAGCTTGGATACTGGCGGGAGGTCCTACGAGCAGTACTTC. As protein: CASSLDTGGRSYEQYF.

The chain couples TRBV29-1 to TRBJ2-1; no definite D call. Germline values: CDR1 SQVTM, CDR2 ANQGSEA. The CDR3 is 10 amino acids. Trimming cost V 7 bases and J 10 bases, with 11 bases left between them. As DNA, the CDR3 is TGCAGCGCTGGAAATAGCGAGCAGTTCTTC. It translates to CSAGNSEQFF.

Concerning this clone itself: The germline gene is not matched at one end of the junction; a read error may be the cause. V gene TRBV27 combines with J gene TRBJ1-2; 8 bases match TRBD1. The CDR3 has 13 residues. From germline, CDR1 is MNHEY and CDR2 SMNVEV (reference sequence). The CDR3 region is CASSFRGQEIILF. Written as DNA, the CDR3 is TGTGCCAGCAGTTTTAGGGGACAGGAGATAATTCTCTTC.

CDR3 sequence: CASSSVVLSRGGHEQYF. In DNA, the CDR3 is TGTGCCAGCAGTTCGGTGGTTTTGAGTAGAGGGGGCCACGAGCAGTACTTC. V and J are TRBV25-1 and TRBJ2-7; 7 nucleotides align to TRBD1. Germline CDR1 MGHDK, CDR2 SYGVNS. The V segment lost 5 bases and the J segment 5 bases; nucleotides outside the gene matches: 18. There are 17 residues in the CDR3.

The chain combines TRBV5-5 with TRBJ1-1; D is ambiguous. V shed 0 bases and J shed 5 bases, with 8 bases lying between them. Germline values: CDR1 SGHKS, CDR2 YYEKEE (reference sequence). CDR3 size: 13 residues. In DNA form, the CDR3 reads TGTGCCAGCAGCTTGGAGTGGCAGACTGAAGCTTTCTTT. Protein product: CASSLEWQTEAFF.

In its sample, this clone was seen once. The chain uses TRBV5-1 and TRBJ2-7; the match to TRBD2 covers 7 bases. The germline gives CDR1 SGHRS, CDR2 YFSETQ. The CDR3 totals 15 residues. V lost 0 bases and J lost 8; bases outside the gene matches: 11. CDR3 in amino acids: CASSLVERDGGKQYF. The CDR3 nucleotides read TGCGCCAGCAGCTTGGTCGAGCGGGACGGGGGGAAGCAGTACTTC.

The rearrangement joins TRBV2 to TRBJ1-1, with D perhaps TRBD1 (6 bases). CDR1 is SNHLY, CDR2 FYNNEI, per germline. There are 12 residues in the CDR3. V dropped 4 bases and J dropped 7 bases, with 10 bases sitting between them. Here the CDR3 DNA reads TGTGCCAGCAGTGCCGGGACAAGTGAAGCTTTCTTT. Its protein is CASSAGTSEAFF. The full variable domain, in which reference TRBV2 and TRBJ1-1 provide the parts outside the CDR3, is EPEVTQTPSHQVTQMGQEVILRCVPISNHLYFYWYRQILGQKVEFLVSFYNNEISEKSEIFDDQFSVERPDGSNFTLKIRSTKLEDSAMYFCASSAGTSEAFFGQGTRLTVV.

V gene TRBV28 combines with J gene TRBJ2-7; 13 bases are a match to TRBD2. V lost 6 bases and J lost 0; bases outside the gene matches: 11. The CDR3 totals 18 residues. CDR1 and CDR2 (germline): MDHEN, SYDVKM. CDR3 in DNA: TGTGCCAGCAGCCCAGCCCGGACTAGCGGGAGCTTCTCCTACGAGCAGTACTTC. It yields the protein CASSPARTSGSFSYEQYF.

The chain has TRBV28 and TRBJ1-2, with D maybe TRBD1 (5 bases). The CDR3 totals 15 residues. From germline, CDR1 is MDHEN and CDR2 SYDVKM. V was shortened by 6 bases and J by 5 bases, with 19 bases between the two germline ends. The CDR3 bases are TGTGCCAGCAGCCCCATTGGGGCGGTAAGGTATGGCTACACCTTC. This sequence encodes CASSPIGAVRYGYTF.

CDR3 sequence reads: CASSFLAGVPGTDTQYF. The CDR3 DNA follows: TGTGCCAGCAGCTTCCTAGCGGGAGTCCCCGGCACAGATACGCAGTATTTT. This chain uses TRBV7-8 with TRBJ2-3; 10 nucleotides match TRBD2. From germline, CDR1 is SGHVS and CDR2 FQNEAQ. The CDR3 loop spans 17 amino acids. Losses at the gene ends were 3 bases for V and 1 base for J; bases not matched to a gene: 7.

Turning to this clone: Sequence at one end of the junction differs from germline and may be a read error. This sequence joins TRBV19 and TRBJ2-7; the D gene is possibly TRBD1 (6 bases). CDR1 LNHDA and CDR2 SQIVND come from the germline V gene (reference sequence). This CDR3 comprises 15 residues. The CDR3 DNA is TGTGCCAGTAGCATTCGGTTACAGGGCTCCCACGAGCAGTACTTC. It translates to CASSIRLQGSHEQYF.

The chain is built from TRBV9 and TRBJ2-1, with 10 bases matching TRBD2. V shed 0 bases and J 4 bases; nucleotides not matched to a gene: 1. The CDR3 loop spans 15 amino acids. Germline V gene sequence: CDR1 SGDLS, CDR2 YYNGEE. The DNA of the CDR3 is TGTGCCAGCAGCGTAGCTAGCGGGGGTTACAATGAGCAGTTCTTC. Residues: CASSVASGGYNEQFF.

Comment on this clone: The identical CDR3 is also encoded by other nucleotide sequences in the sample. V gene TRBV6-1 combines with J gene TRBJ2-3; D gene ambiguous. Germline CDR1 reads MNHNS; CDR2 reads SASEGT. The CDR3 is 13 amino acids. V was clipped by 3 bases and J by 2 bases, with 6 bases between them. The CDR3: CASSDSITDTQYF. The CDR3 nucleotides read TGTGCCAGCAGTGATTCAATCACAGATACGCAGTATTTT.

The rearrangement uses TRBV7-9 and TRBJ1-4; TRBD1 might be the D (6 bases). Germline loops: CDR1 SEHNR, CDR2 FQNEAQ (reference sequence). The CDR3 sequence is 15 residues long. V was pared by 1 base and J by 5 bases, with 11 bases between. In DNA form, the CDR3 reads TGTGCCAGCAGCTTAGTGGGGGCGCGAAATGAAAAACTGTTTTTT. The encoded protein is CASSLVGARNEKLFF.

The gene calls are TRBV28 and TRBJ1-1; the D is unclear. This CDR3 has 13 amino acids. CDR1 is MDHEN, CDR2 SYDVKM, per germline. V lost 10 bases to trimming and J lost 11 bases, with 23 bases between them. CDR3 sequence (DNA): TGTGCCACAACAACCTTGGTGGGAGGCCTTGCTTTCTTT. As protein: CATTTLVGGLAFF. The full variable domain, with the rest looked up from reference TRBV28 and TRBJ1-1, is DVKVTQSSRYLVKRTGEKVFLECVQDMDHENMFWYRQDPGLGLRLIYFSYDVKMKEKGDIPEGYSVSREKKERFSLILESASTNQTSMYLCATTTLVGGLAFFGQGTRLTVV.

V gene TRBV20-1 combines with J gene TRBJ1-2; D remains unclear. CDR3 length: 11 residues. Germline V gives CDR1 DFQATT, CDR2 SNEGSKA (reference sequence). V lost 7 bases, J lost 7 bases, and 13 bases lay in between. The CDR3 bases are TGCAGTGAGGAGAGCTTAGGTGGCTACACCTTC. Translated, it gives CSEESLGGYTF.